A selection of T cell receptor beta chains follows, all from one sample in a study of blood T cell repertoires in COVID-19. Produced via immunoSEQ multiplex PCR; TCRdb's table is partial and in-frame only. In the table there are about 150,000 clones, approximately 82% of which are singletons. The sample consisted of peripheral blood. These receptors all come from a woman between 45 and 65 years old with acute or convalescent COVID-19. Each CDR3 is given with its conserved first and last residue. The D gene is left open where the match is weak. For some rows the clone size is stated as once, few or many, or as a class when expanded; others skip it.

length: 13
V: TRBV7-2
J: TRBJ1-3
size: .
D: .
CDR3: CASSLEDTSTIYF
DNA: TGTGCCAGCAGCTTAGAGGACACCTCGACCATATATTTT

length: 13
V: TRBV9
J: TRBJ2-7
size: once
D: .
CDR3: CASSEDIAGEQYF
DNA: TGTGCCAGCAGCGAGGACATAGCCGGCGAGCAGTACTTC

length: 14
V: TRBV5-1
J: TRBJ2-7
size: .
D: .
CDR3: CASSLDAGPYEQYF
DNA: TGCGCCAGCAGCTTGGATGCGGGACCCTACGAGCAGTACTTC

length: 12
V: TRBV29-1
J: TRBJ1-3
size: .
D: .
CDR3: CSVDSSGNTIYF
DNA: TGCAGCGTTGACAGCTCTGGAAACACCATATATTTT

length: 21
V: TRBV28
J: TRBJ2-7
size: few
D: TRBD2
CDR3: CASSLRGVGQGTSGRSYEQYF
DNA: TGTGCCAGCAGTTTAAGGGGGGTGGGACAGGGGACTAGCGGGCGTTCCTACGAGCAGTACTTC

length: 15
V: TRBV6-5
J: TRBJ1-1
size: .
D: .
CDR3: CASSYSRGGDTEAFF
DNA: TGTGCCAGCAGTTACTCGAGGGGAGGGGACACTGAAGCTTTCTTT

length: 16
V: TRBV4-2
J: TRBJ2-2
size: .
D: TRBD1
CDR3: CASSQDATGVAGELFF
DNA: TGTGCCAGCAGCCAAGATGCCACAGGGGTAGCCGGGGAGCTGTTTTTT

length: 15
V: TRBV4-1
J: TRBJ1-6
size: few
D: .
CDR3: CASSQVGTGNSPLHF
DNA: TGCGCCAGCAGCCAAGTCGGTACAGGTAATTCACCCCTCCACTTT

length: 15
V: TRBV5-8
J: TRBJ1-1
size: .
D: .
CDR3: CASSWGSGVNTEAFF
DNA: TGTGCCAGCAGCTGGGGGTCGGGGGTGAACACTGAAGCTTTCTTT

length: 14
V: TRBV7-8
J: TRBJ2-5
size: .
D: TRBD1
CDR3: CASSPGQVQETQYF
DNA: TGTGCCAGCAGCCCCGGACAGGTTCAAGAGACCCAGTACTTC

length: 14
V: TRBV6-5
J: TRBJ1-4
size: .
D: .
CDR3: CASAPGQGREKLFF
DNA: TGTGCCAGTGCCCCCGGGCAGGGTCGTGAAAAACTGTTTTTT

length: 15
V: TRBV10-2
J: TRBJ1-3
size: .
D: TRBD1
CDR3: CASRQDRASGNTIYF
DNA: TGCGCCAGCAGACAGGACAGGGCCTCTGGAAACACCATATATTTT

length: 17
V: TRBV7-7
J: TRBJ1-3
size: .
D: .
CDR3: CASSLSDRWSSGNTIYF
DNA: TGTGCCAGCAGCTTATCTGACAGGTGGAGCTCTGGAAACACCATATATTTT

length: 14
V: TRBV5-1
J: TRBJ1-4
size: once
D: .
CDR3: CASSLAQGNEKLFF
DNA: TGCGCCAGCAGCTTGGCCCAGGGGAATGAAAAACTGTTTTTT

length: 13
V: TRBV2
J: TRBJ2-7
size: .
D: .
CDR3: CASSDPSSYEQYF
DNA: TGTGCCAGCAGTGATCCTAGCTCCTACGAGCAGTACTTC

length: 15
V: TRBV7-3
J: TRBJ1-2
size: .
D: TRBD1
CDR3: CASSPGQTASGGYTF
DNA: TGTGCCAGCAGCCCGGGACAGACCGCTTCGGGTGGCTACACCTTC

length: 16
V: TRBV28
J: TRBJ1-4
size: .
D: TRBD1
CDR3: CASSPRQGKNIEKLFF
DNA: TGTGCCAGCAGTCCCCGACAGGGGAAAAATATTGAAAAACTGTTTTTT

length: 14
V: TRBV10-2
J: TRBJ1-1
size: .
D: .
CDR3: CASSAGGVNTEAFF
DNA: TGCGCCAGCAGTGCGGGGGGTGTGAACACTGAAGCTTTCTTT

length: 13
V: TRBV30
J: TRBJ1-4
size: .
D: .
CDR3: CAWSRPLNEKLFF
DNA: TGTGCCTGGAGTCGTCCCTTGAATGAAAAACTGTTTTTT

length: 14
V: TRBV27
J: TRBJ2-1
size: .
D: .
CDR3: CASTRGPPQSWLFF
DNA: TGTGCCAGCACCCGAGGGCCACCACAGAGTTGGCTGTTCTTC

length: 15
V: TRBV11-3
J: TRBJ2-3
size: once
D: TRBD2
CDR3: CASSVAGGGTDTQYF
DNA: TGTGCCAGCAGCGTAGCGGGGGGGGGCACAGATACGCAGTATTTT

length: 13
V: TRBV6-5
J: TRBJ1-6
size: .
D: .
CDR3: CASKDQGRSPLHF
DNA: TGTGCCAGCAAGGACCAGGGCAGGTCACCCCTCCACTTT

length: 12
V: TRBV14
J: TRBJ1-2
size: few
D: .
CDR3: CASSPGNYGYTF
DNA: TGTGCCAGCAGCCCGGGGAACTATGGCTACACCTTC

length: 15
V: TRBV5-1
J: TRBJ2-7
size: .
D: TRBD1
CDR3: CASSLGTGVTYEQYF
DNA: TGCGCCAGCAGCCTTGGGACAGGGGTTACCTACGAGCAGTACTTC

length: 14
V: TRBV5-4
J: TRBJ2-3
size: .
D: .
CDR3: CASSLELGTDTQYF
DNA: TGTGCCAGCAGCTTGGAACTGGGCACAGATACGCAGTATTTT

length: 13
V: TRBV7-9
J: TRBJ1-2
size: .
D: TRBD1
CDR3: CASSPGQGFGYTF
DNA: TGTGCCAGCAGCCCGGGACAGGGGTTCGGCTACACCTTC